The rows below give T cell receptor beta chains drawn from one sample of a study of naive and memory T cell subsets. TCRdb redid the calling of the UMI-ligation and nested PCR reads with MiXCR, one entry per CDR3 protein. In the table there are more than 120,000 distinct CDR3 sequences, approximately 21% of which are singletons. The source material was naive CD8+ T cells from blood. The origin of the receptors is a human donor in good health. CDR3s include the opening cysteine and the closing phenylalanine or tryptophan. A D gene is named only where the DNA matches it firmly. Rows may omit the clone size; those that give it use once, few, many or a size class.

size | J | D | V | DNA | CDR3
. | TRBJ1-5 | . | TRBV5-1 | TGCGCCAGCAGCTTGTCGGGCGGGCTCGAGCCCCAGCATTTT | CASSLSGGLEPQHF
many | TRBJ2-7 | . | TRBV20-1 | TGCAGTGCTAGACACTCCTACGAGCAGTACTTC | CSARHSYEQYF
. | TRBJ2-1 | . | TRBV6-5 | TGTGCCAGCAGTTATGAGGGACCTTATAGTGAGCAGTTCTTC | CASSYEGPYSEQFF
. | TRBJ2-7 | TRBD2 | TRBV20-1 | TGCAGTGCTGATTCCCCGACTAGCGGGAGAACCTACGAGCAGTACTTC | CSADSPTSGRTYEQYF
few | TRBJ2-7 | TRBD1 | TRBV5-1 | TGCGCCAGCAGCCCCGGACAGGGGGCGCATGAGCAGTACTTC | CASSPGQGAHEQYF
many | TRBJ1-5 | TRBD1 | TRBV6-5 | TGTGCCAGCAGTCAGGGGGGGAATCAGCCCCAGCATTTT | CASSQGGNQPQHF
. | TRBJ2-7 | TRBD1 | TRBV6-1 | TGTGCCAGCAGCGACCCGGGACAGGGGGCCTACGAGCAGTACTTC | CASSDPGQGAYEQYF
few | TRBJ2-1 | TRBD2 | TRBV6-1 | TGTGCCAGCAGTGCCCGGCGGGAGGGCTTAGATGAGCAGTTCTTC | CASSARREGLDEQFF
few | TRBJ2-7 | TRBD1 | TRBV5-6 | TGTGCCAGCAGCGCGACAGGGGATGGCTCCTACGAGCAGTACTTC | CASSATGDGSYEQYF
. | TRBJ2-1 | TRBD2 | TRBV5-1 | TGCGCCAGCAGCCTAGCGGGAGGAGACTACAATGAGCAGTTCTTC | CASSLAGGDYNEQFF
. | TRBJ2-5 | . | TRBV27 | TGTGCCAGCAGGGATCAACAGGCGCAAGAGACCCAGTACTTC | CASRDQQAQETQYF
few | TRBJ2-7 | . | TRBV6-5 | TGTGCCAGTTGGGGGACGGAAGGCTACGAGCAGTACTTC | CASWGTEGYEQYF
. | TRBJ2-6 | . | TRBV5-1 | TGCGCCAGCAGCTGGGACACCTCTGGGGCCAACGTCCTGACTTTC | CASSWDTSGANVLTF
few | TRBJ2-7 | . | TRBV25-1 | TGTGCCAGCAGTGAATTTTTTTCCCCGACAGAGAGAGGCCACTACGAGCAGTACTTC | CASSEFFSPTERGHYEQYF
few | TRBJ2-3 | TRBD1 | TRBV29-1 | TGCAGCGTCCCCCCCCCCATGACAGGGGCGGTCACAGATACGCAGTATTTT | CSVPPPMTGAVTDTQYF
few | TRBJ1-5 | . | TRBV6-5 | TGTGCCAGCAGTTACACTAGGACGAAGCCCCAGCATTTT | CASSYTRTKPQHF
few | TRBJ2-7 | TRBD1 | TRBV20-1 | TGCAGTGCCATCCCGGAGGGACAGGGGGACAGCTACGAGCAGTACTTC | CSAIPEGQGDSYEQYF
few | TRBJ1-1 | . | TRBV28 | TGTGCCAGCAGTTTAGGTGAAGCTTTCTTT | CASSLGEAFF
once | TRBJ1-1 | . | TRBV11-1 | TGTGCCAGCAGCTTAATTGTCGCAGGGCACACTGAAGCTTTCTTT | CASSLIVAGHTEAFF
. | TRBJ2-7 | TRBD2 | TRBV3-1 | TGTGCCAGCAGCATCCGGACTAGCGGGTTTTACGAGCAGTACTTC | CASSIRTSGFYEQYF
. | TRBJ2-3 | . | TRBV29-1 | TGCAGCGTAATTCCAGGGACTCCAAGCACAGATACGCAGTATTTT | CSVIPGTPSTDTQYF
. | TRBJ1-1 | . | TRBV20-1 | TGCAGTGCTAGAGTAGCGAACACTGAAGCTTTCTTT | CSARVANTEAFF
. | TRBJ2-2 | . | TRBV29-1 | TGCAGCGTTGGGGTCGGTGGCACCGGGGAGCTGTTTTTT | CSVGVGGTGELFF
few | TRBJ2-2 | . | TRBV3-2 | TGTGCCAGCAGCCAAGTCGGACTCAAGAACACCGGGGAGCTGTTTTTT | CASSQVGLKNTGELFF
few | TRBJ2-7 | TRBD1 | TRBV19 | TGTGCCAGTAGGGAGACAGGGGTTTACGAGCAGTACTTC | CASRETGVYEQYF